This record looks at one TCR beta chain sequence and its context. The primer mix had 60 V beta and 13 J beta primers. Sequencing was performed with immunoSEQ multiplex PCR; in TCRdb, only in-frame clones are kept and a portion is missing. The sample holds around 92,000 clones; 65% to 85% are singletons and the top ten take 5.4%. The data belong to a study of glioma-infiltrating T cells after dendritic cell vaccination. In the study overall: Glioblastoma patients came from Phase I and II dendritic cell vaccination trials.

Stated time point: after dendritic cell vaccination, including at tumor progression/relapse. This specimen consisted of blood, obtained after dendritic cell vaccination. The TCR sequence derives from a human donor with glioblastoma.

CDR3 coding DNA: TGTGCCAGCAGCCTCCGGACTAGCGGAATGTTCAATGAGCAGTTCTTC. It yields the protein CASSLRTSGMFNEQFF. V is TRBV11-3 and J is TRBJ2-1; 10 positions match TRBD2. CDR1 SGHNT and CDR2 YENEEA come from the germline V gene. Trimming took 5 bases from V and 6 from J; bases not matched to a gene: 10. The CDR3 has 16 amino acids.